Here is one T cell receptor (beta chain) with its context. The antigen is unknown. PCR was performed using 60 Vbeta and 13 Jbeta primers. Generated by immunoSEQ multiplex PCR, the TCRdb table keeps only in-frame clones and is missing some. Counted here are some 130,000 clones, approximately 84% occurring once; the ten biggest clones make up over 1.5%. The record originates from a study of cytomegalovirus exposure and HLA in healthy donors. Whole-study findings and limits: Most likely, a cluster of highly shared sequence variants arose as a sequencing artifact. In a later analysis, productive TCRs from donors in an Asian-associated ancestry cluster reportedly carried fewer N-insertions than the cohort mean. In an earlier analysis, most TCR beta V segments were productive about 87% or about 30% of the time. Cytomegalovirus status was reportedly diagnosed by the classifier with high sensitivity and specificity.

The specimen was PBMCs. This receptor was identified in a woman aged 40-49 years in good health and CMV-seronegative.

The CDR3 DNA reads TGTGCCTGGAGGTACAGGGAGGGTGAAGCTTTCTTT. Translating gives CAWRYREGEAFF. The chain joins TRBV30 to TRBJ1-1; D is perhaps TRBD1 (6 bases). The CDR3 runs 12 residues. V shed 3 bases and J shed 7 bases, with 12 bases lying between them. CDR1 GTSNPN and CDR2 SVGIG come from the germline V gene (reference sequence).